The entry below describes one T cell receptor (beta chain). This receptor's antigen is unknown. The sample holds no much larger clone one base away, and base qualities are not on file. Library construction relied on the immunoSEQ multiplex PCR assay. The multiplex PCR relied on a mix of 60 forward primers for TCR Vbeta segments and 13 reverse primers for TCR Jbeta segments. A multiplex PCR assay on genomic DNA amplified the CDR3 region of rearranged TCR beta genes. On the Illumina HiSeq System, the amplified TCR beta libraries were sequenced as 87-base-pair reads. The original methods were these. In a later analysis, 80 million or so unique TCR beta chains were counted across the roughly 610 repertoires, and about 10 million of these chains were shared by at least two donors. To remove PCR and sequencing errors, raw reads were error-corrected and collapsed into unique sequences using a nearest-neighbor algorithm that merged closely related sequences. CDR3 sequences were aligned to IMGT reference sequences to assign V, D and J gene segments. Each retained sequence needed at least a six-nucleotide match to both a V gene segment and a J gene segment. A rearrangement was called productive if the CDR3 had no stop codons and remained in frame with V and J, and every other rearrangement was called non-productive. Following IMGT convention, CDR3 was defined as the stretch from the second conserved V-encoded cysteine up to the conserved J-encoded phenylalanine. In an earlier analysis of more than 550 of the donors, sequences lacking an unambiguous match to a single V gene segment were excluded. In an earlier analysis of around 600 of the donors, V segments were called functional above 56.7% productive rearrangements and were called segregating when the between-donor standard deviation exceeded 5%. To diagnose cytomegalovirus status from the catalog of TCR beta chain sequences, a statistical classification framework was built. V and J gene assignment, in a later analysis, came from comparing TCR nucleotide sequences with IMGT/GENE-DB human TR gene sequences. A later analysis assigned CDR3 sequences and most-parsimonious VDJ recombination scenarios with the TCRdist pipeline. In a later analysis, each TCR beta chain was defined by its CDR3 amino acid sequence together with its V-gene family, and reads without a unique V-gene family were excluded. As a way to deal with suspected cross-contamination and a sequencing artifact, a later analysis dropped 450 to 700 nucleotide sequences that were highly shared and had low generation probability. A later analysis calculated a clonal expansion index for each public chain from normalized within-repertoire ranks of inferred template counts. In a later analysis, generation probabilities were computed with a VDJ recombination model fitted to out-of-frame rearrangements, and the resulting probabilities were checked against IGoR. In a later analysis, hypergeometric tests were used to score TCR-TCR, TCR-HLA and TCR-CMV co-occurrence, with a repertoire-size bias correction applied to TCR pairs. To estimate false discovery rates, a later analysis permuted the HLA or CMV assignments 20 times. In a later analysis, co-occurring TCRs were grouped with DBSCAN, and TCRdist sequence similarity was added when clustering was performed within HLA-allele-positive subsets. For co-occurrence clustering, repertoires with fewer than 30,000 or more than 120,000 public chains were excluded, along with roughly 5 repertoires with anomalous nucleotide sharing. TCRdb obtained this table from immuneACCESS and retained in-frame rearrangements with V and J assigned. These tables miss some clones; where compared with another copy, unresolved V genes account for less than half of the shortfall, and the remainder is unexplained. Clonal size and the V and J genes are those of that table, whereas D and trimming came from the DNA. This sample gives about 95,000 clones in total; 82% of them show up just once. Clones ranked in the top ten supply 3% to 3.5% of the sample.

This sample stems from a study of cytomegalovirus exposure and HLA in healthy donors (dated by TCRdb to about 2017). Study-wide context: According to an earlier analysis of 550 to 700 of the donors, roughly 180 million T cells yielded 95 million to 140 million unique TCR beta sequences and about 300 Gb of sequence data. A later genetic analysis took genome-wide SNP genotypes for about 55% of the 666 donors and used that subset as a discovery cohort. Every discovery cohort repertoire had been produced on one sequencing platform. Donor age, sex, ethnicity and CMV serostatus were compiled together with the repertoire data. In the later analysis, no new phenotypic data were used to find candidate immune exposures; instead, reliance was placed on TCR beta sequences and their occurrence across donors. Roughly 5 DR-DQ haplotypes were handled as single units for association and clustering, since linkage in the cohort was strong. The study was designed to test whether signatures of past pathogen exposure could be identified by cataloging public T cell receptors. High-throughput TCR immunosequencing, statistical association of individual TCRs with disease status, and machine learning were combined to predict cytomegalovirus infection status. Along with the roughly 670-subject first cohort, a separate validation cohort of over a hundred different subjects was used. In a later analysis, previously published TCR beta repertoires from about 670 donors were re-analyzed and high-resolution HLA genotyping was added so that TCR occurrence patterns could be studied. Of the 300 to 450 genotyped donors, roughly 76% were placed in the genetic ancestry cluster associated with self-reported Caucasian donors. An earlier analysis of several hundred of the donors applied high-throughput TCR beta sequencing to assess whether each TCR beta V gene segment acted as functional or pseudogenic. Among some 410 genotyped donors of the cohort, an average of around 240,000 unique TCR beta nucleotide sequences were sequenced per donor, roughly 18% of them non-productive. Typing coverage varied by locus: roughly 629-640 donors for A, B, C, DRB1 and DQB1; more than 500 for DQA1; nearly 610 for DPA1; about 450 for DPB1. The study profiled the T cell repertoires of 666 subjects by immunosequencing and related them to cytomegalovirus serostatus. An early release that covered 640 HLA-typed donors contained approximately 300 gigabases of sequencing data and 70 million to 100 million unique TCR sequences. Both class I and class II loci were covered by HLA typing, at four-digit resolution.

Broader findings and caveats from the paper: The only immune exposure information available for the cohort was CMV serostatus. Across donors, most TCR sequences were observed very rarely, whereas some public TCRs were present in many individuals. A later analysis found that most CMV-associated TCR beta chains appeared HLA-restricted, with HLA associations seemingly driven largely by CMV exposure. A later genetic analysis reported fewer N-insertions in productive TCRs among donors in an Asian-associated ancestry cluster than the roughly 700-donor mean. In a later analysis, the rate of TCR association differed among HLA loci, with DRB1 alleles having the most associated TCRs and HLA-C alleles having the fewest. When HLA alleles, especially DR and DQ, strongly co-occurred, TCR associations were difficult to assign to individual alleles. In a later analysis, about 16,000 TCR beta sequences were associated with specific HLA alleles at a false discovery rate of 0.05. In a later analysis, HLA-associated TCR beta chains were found to be more clonally expanded and to have lower generation probabilities than equally common non-associated chains. The classifier was reported to diagnose cytomegalovirus status with high specificity and sensitivity in both the original and validation cohorts. Because HLA typing was missing for some donors at each locus, association tests included only the typed subset. The 87-base-pair reads could not distinguish some IMGT-functional V segments, including TRBV6-2 and TRBV6-3, so those segments were excluded. Roughly 15 rarely observed V segments, including chromosome 9 orphons, were excluded from the earlier analysis of some 590 of the donors because counts were too low. Only TCR beta chains were sequenced in this cohort, and the absence of alpha or paired-chain data limited detectable features. A total of roughly 160 TCR beta chains were listed by the study as associated with cytomegalovirus. A further reported finding was that TCR beta sequences accurately predicted the HLA-A and HLA-B alleles for most subjects in the first cohort. Several of the top co-occurrence clusters appeared to be linked to parvovirus B19, influenza, CMV and Epstein-Barr virus, according to a later analysis. It was suggested by the authors that the approach could potentially be generalized to other disease states and immunological phenotypes. The presence/absence analyses assumed that sequencing depth was roughly uniform across donors, and that assumption may not be true. In vitro tests confirmed that three of the cytomegalovirus-associated TCR beta chains recognize cytomegalovirus antigens. Linkage disequilibrium might explain the correlated functional status among segregating V segments, but an unknown experimental factor could not be excluded. An earlier analysis of 450 to 750 of the donors showed that most TCR beta V segments appeared in productive rearrangements either about 87% or about 30% of the time, which broadly matched IMGT annotations. The sequencing pipeline was judged likely to have produced a cluster of highly shared sequence variants as a technical artifact. In a later genetic analysis, a missense DCLRE1C variant was associated with V-gene and J-gene trimming of TCR beta chains, and the association was replicated in an independent cohort.

V ends up 7 bases short and J 3 bases short, with an unmatched junction base count of 6. Via the germline V gene (reference sequence), CDR1 is MNHEY and CDR2 SMNVEV. The CDR3 contains 14 residues, cysteine and phenylalanine counted. The retained sequence is limited to the CDR3, 42 bases, with the frame set at the first base. The cohort comprised fewer than 750 healthy bone marrow donors. At the time of sampling, all cohort members were nominally healthy, though unrecorded immune exposures were likely present. The donor tested CMV seropositive, placing the donor among the 250 to 350 seropositive members of the cohort. Every donor gave a peripheral blood sample, and the peripheral blood mononuclear cells from that sample were used for TCR beta sequencing. Genomic DNA extraction from the blood cell samples was performed with the Qiagen DNeasy Blood Extraction Kit.

The clonotype was recovered from a man aged 30-40 years in good health and CMV-seropositive. In this chain, TRBV27 is recombined with TRBJ2-1, with 7 bases in between that match TRBD1. Material for sequencing was PBMCs. The nucleotide sequence is TGTGCCAGCAAGGGACAGAACCTCTACAATGAGCAGTTCTTC. This sequence encodes CASKGQNLYNEQFF.